One sample yielded the 28 T cell receptor beta chains listed below, sequenced in a study of cytomegalovirus exposure and HLA in healthy donors. Libraries were prepared by immunoSEQ multiplex PCR; TCRdb keeps only in-frame clonotypes and omits some of them. Of tens of thousands of clones listed, roughly 93% are singletons. Sequencing was carried out using PBMCs. These TCRs come from a woman aged 25 to 39 in good health and CMV-seronegative.

The chain employs TRBV5-6 and TRBJ2-5, with D perhaps matching TRBD1 (5 bases). Trimming cost V 4 bases and J 8 bases, with 15 bases left between them. This CDR3 spans 13 amino acids. The germline V gene encodes CDR1 SGHDT and CDR2 YYEEEE. In DNA, the CDR3 is TGTGCCAGCAGCGGAAACAGGTTTCCAACCCAGTACTTC. This codes for CASSGNRFPTQYF.

The rearrangement uses TRBV6-5 and TRBJ2-3, with 9 bases aligning to TRBD1. The CDR3 runs to 14 residues. V trimming: 6 bases; J trimming: 2 bases; junction bases outside the gene matches: 3. Germline CDR1 MNHEY, CDR2 SVGAGI. DNA for the CDR3: TGTGCCAGCAGGGGGACAGGGACCACAGATACGCAGTATTTT. This translates into CASRGTGTTDTQYF.

The chain is built from TRBV27 and TRBJ1-6; 10 bases are a match to TRBD1. This CDR3 is built from 16 residues. Losses at the gene ends were 3 bases for V and 4 bases for J; bases not matched to a gene: 3. Looked up from germline, CDR1 is MNHEY and CDR2 is SMNVEV (reference sequence). This CDR3 is CASSLGQGSYNSPLHF. CDR3 DNA: TGTGCCAGCAGTTTGGGACAGGGGTCTTATAATTCACCCCTCCACTTT.

The rearrangement uses TRBV29-1 and TRBJ2-1; 8 bases map to TRBD2. The CDR3 runs 13 residues. The junction had 8 bases not matched to a gene; V was cut back by 5 bases and J by 8 bases. CDR1 and CDR2 from the germline V gene are SQVTM and ANQGSEA. CDR3: CSVTSGFQYEQFF. Written as DNA, the CDR3 is TGCAGCGTTACTAGCGGTTTTCAGTATGAGCAGTTCTTC.

The chain has TRBV2 and TRBJ2-1; D might be TRBD2 (5 bases). Deletions cut 7 bases from V and 6 bases from J, with 13 bases between. The CDR3 extends over 13 amino acids. CDR1 and CDR2 (germline): SNHLY, FYNNEI. The CDR3 nucleotides read TGTGCCAGCACCATGGACTCCCGCAATGAGCAGTTCTTC. It yields the protein CASTMDSRNEQFF. Complete variable domain (other parts from reference TRBV2 and TRBJ2-1): EPEVTQTPSHQVTQMGQEVILRCVPISNHLYFYWYRQILGQKVEFLVSFYNNEISEKSEIFDDQFSVERPDGSNFTLKIRSTKLEDSAMYFCASTMDSRNEQFFGPGTRLTVL.

The chain recombines TRBV27 with TRBJ1-2; D may be TRBD1 (6 bases). V lost 5 bases to trimming and J lost 4 bases, with 11 bases between them. The CDR3 contains 13 residues. Germline V gene sequence: CDR1 MNHEY, CDR2 SMNVEV (reference sequence). CDR3 nucleotides: TGTGCCAGCAGTCGTCAGGGGCGCTATGGCTACACCTTC. It codes for CASSRQGRYGYTF.

The gene calls are TRBV14 and TRBJ1-4; 9 nucleotides line up with TRBD1. Looked up from germline, CDR1 is SGHDN and CDR2 is FVKESK. V gave up 1 base and J gave up 5 bases; unmatched junction bases: 2. This CDR3 spans 15 amino acids. In DNA, the CDR3 is TGTGCCAGCAGCCAAGTGACAGGGGGAAATGAAAAACTGTTTTTT. Its translation: CASSQVTGGNEKLFF.

The chain joins TRBV6-1 to TRBJ1-1; 7 bases line up with TRBD1. The CDR3 length is 14 residues. Germline V lookup: CDR1 MNHNS, CDR2 SASEGT. The V gene end was trimmed by 6 bases and the J gene end by 1 base; junction bases not matched to a gene: 5. CDR3 nucleotides: TGTGCCAGCAGCCGACAGGGAGAGAACACTGAAGCTTTCTTT. The encoded protein is CASSRQGENTEAFF.

The rearrangement uses TRBV6-5 and TRBJ1-5; a possible D gene is TRBD1 (5 bases). Trimming pared 3 bases from V and 5 bases from J, leaving 11 bases between. Germline values: CDR1 MNHEY, CDR2 SVGAGI. This CDR3 spans 14 amino acids. The CDR3 DNA follows: TGTGCCAGCAGTTATGTTCTAGGGGATCAGCCCCAGCATTTT. Protein sequence: CASSYVLGDQPQHF.

The rearrangement links TRBV5-1 to TRBJ2-1; the match to TRBD2 covers 7 bases. The CDR3 has 15 amino acids. The ends lost 3 bases at V and 6 bases at J; junction bases unmatched: 9. Germline V gene data show CDR1 as SGHRS and CDR2 as YFSETQ. The CDR3 nucleotides are TGCGCCAGCAGCTCGGTGGCGGGAGTGATCAATGAGCAGTTCTTC. This gives the protein CASSSVAGVINEQFF.

The chain uses TRBV19 and TRBJ1-2; 7 positions agree with TRBD1. This CDR3 is 15 amino acids long. Looked up from germline, CDR1 is LNHDA and CDR2 is SQIVND (reference sequence). Trimming took 10 bases from V and 4 from J; bases not matched to a gene: 15. This chain's CDR3 is CATRSVLRGSYGYTF. The CDR3 DNA reads as TGTGCCACCAGGTCGGTACTCAGGGGGAGCTATGGCTACACCTTC.

The genes are TRBV30 and TRBJ1-3; no clear D. The CDR3 is 11 amino acids. The germline gives CDR1 GTSNPN, CDR2 SVGIG (reference sequence). V lost 5 bases and J lost 3, with 5 bases in between. The CDR3 DNA is TGTGCCTGGGGAGGTGGAAACACCATATATTTT. This translates into CAWGGGNTIYF.

V usage is TRBV6-4 and J usage is TRBJ2-2; 8 bases are a match to TRBD1. Germline V gene data show CDR1 as MRHNA and CDR2 as SNTAGT. This CDR3 contains 15 residues. The V and J ends lost 6 bases and 3 bases, in that order; junction bases with no gene match: 6. The CDR3 sequence: CASSAGGEYTGELFF. Written as DNA, the CDR3 is TGTGCCAGCAGCGCAGGGGGCGAGTACACCGGGGAGCTGTTTTTT.

CDR3 DNA sequence: TGTGCCAGCAGTTCCGGGACAGGCCCTGGGGCCAACGTCCTGACTTTC. Protein product: CASSSGTGPGANVLTF. This chain links TRBV5-4 with TRBJ2-6, with 8 bases lining up with TRBD1. The V gene's germline CDR1 is SGHNT and CDR2 YYREEE (reference sequence). With 5 bases clipped from V and 2 bases from J, the junction kept 6 bases outside the gene matches. CDR3 length: 16 residues.

The chain combines TRBV18 with TRBJ2-1; 9 bases match TRBD1. From germline, CDR1 is KGHSH and CDR2 LQKENI. Losses at the gene ends were 4 bases for V and 8 bases for J; bases not matched to a gene: 6. The CDR3 is made up of 14 amino acids. The CDR3 region is CASSLTGGRDEQFF. CDR3 DNA sequence: TGTGCCAGCTCACTTACAGGGGGCCGGGATGAGCAGTTCTTC.

The chain uses TRBV4-1 and TRBJ2-2, with 9 bases that match TRBD1. Germline-derived CDR1 and CDR2 are MGHRA and YSYEKL. The CDR3 loop spans 16 amino acids. After removal of 3 bases from V and 4 bases from J, the junction contained 6 bases not matched to a gene. DNA of the CDR3: TGCGCCAGCAGCCACTCCGGGACAGGGATCACCGGGGAGCTGTTTTTT. Translated, it gives CASSHSGTGITGELFF.

Remarks on this clone: Other nucleotide sequences in the sample specify the same CDR3. The chain couples TRBV5-1 to TRBJ1-1; D gene ambiguous. V dropped 4 bases and J dropped 1 base, with 2 bases sitting between them. CDR1 SGHRS and CDR2 YFSETQ come from the germline V gene. The CDR3 is 11 residues long. This CDR3 reads CASSQNTEAFF. The CDR3 bases are TGCGCCAGCAGCCAGAACACTGAAGCTTTCTTT. The complete variable domain, with remaining parts taken from reference TRBV5-1 and TRBJ1-1, reads KAGVTQTPRYLIKTRGQQVTLSCSPISGHRSVSWYQQTPGQGLQFLFEYFSETQRNKGNFPGRFSGRQFSNSRSEMNVSTLELGDSALYLCASSQNTEAFFGQGTRLTVV.

The V and J genes are TRBV2 and TRBJ2-3; weak D call: TRBD2 (5 bases). Germline lookup yields CDR1 SNHLY and CDR2 FYNNEI. The CDR3 runs 13 residues. The V end was cut by 7 bases, the J end by 2 bases, with 10 bases between. The CDR3 DNA reads TGTGCCAGCATCAGAGACTACACAGATACGCAGTATTTT. It yields the protein CASIRDYTDTQYF.

The chain couples TRBV6-1 to TRBJ2-7; TRBD2 matches at 12 bases. CDR3 size: 14 residues. V shed 6 bases, J shed 6 bases, and the junction held 6 bases outside the gene matches. The germline V gene encodes CDR1 MNHNS and CDR2 SASEGT. CDR3 loop: CASRGPGLAGEQYF. In nucleotides, the CDR3 is TGTGCCAGCAGAGGACCGGGACTAGCGGGCGAGCAGTACTTC.

The CDR3 protein is CASSENYLAYEQYF. Here the CDR3 DNA reads TGTGCCAGCAGCGAGAACTACCTAGCCTACGAGCAGTACTTC. V usage is TRBV9 and J usage is TRBJ2-7; no definite D call. The CDR3 extends over 14 amino acids. Trimming pared 3 bases from V and 2 bases from J, leaving 12 bases between. The germline V gene encodes CDR1 SGDLS and CDR2 YYNGEE.

The chain couples TRBV5-1 to TRBJ1-2, with a weak D call TRBD1 (5 bases). Trimming took 0 bases from V and 3 from J, leaving 12 bases between them. The CDR3 consists of 15 residues. The germline CDR1 and CDR2 sequences are SGHRS and YFSETQ. This CDR3 is CASSLEGVLDYGYTF. For the CDR3, the DNA is TGCGCCAGCAGCTTGGAAGGGGTCTTGGACTATGGCTACACCTTC.

The chain is built from TRBV9 and TRBJ2-7, with 10 bases that match TRBD2. With 4 bases clipped from V and 3 bases from J, the junction kept 10 bases outside the gene matches. In germline, CDR1 is SGDLS, CDR2 YYNGEE. The CDR3 has 16 residues. The CDR3 bases are TGTGCCAGCAGCCCAGGAGGGCTAGCGGGGGTCTACGAGCAGTACTTC. It codes for CASSPGGLAGVYEQYF.

Here the CDR3 DNA reads TGTGCCAGCAGCAGCGACAGGGGGCTGGGGAAACTGTTTTTT. This translates into CASSSDRGLGKLFF. The genes are TRBV7-6 and TRBJ1-4; 10 bases are shared with TRBD1. Germline lookup yields CDR1 SGHVS and CDR2 FNYEAQ. This CDR3 is 14 amino acids long. V shed 5 bases and J 11 bases; nucleotides not matched to a gene: 8.

This clone was found once. V and J are TRBV19 and TRBJ1-5, with D hard to call. The length of the CDR3 is 14 residues. Trimming left V 6 bases short and J 5 bases short, with 14 bases between. The germline CDR1 and CDR2 sequences are LNHDA and SQIVND (reference sequence). In DNA, the CDR3 is TGTGCCAGTAGACTGCTTGATCTTGATCAGCCCCAGCATTTT. Its translation: CASRLLDLDQPQHF.

CDR3 amino acids: CAWGRGLTEAFF. The CDR3 DNA is TGTGCCTGGGGCAGGGGGCTCACTGAAGCTTTCTTT. The genes are TRBV30 and TRBJ1-1; TRBD1 matches 8 bases. Germline V gene sequence: CDR1 GTSNPN, CDR2 SVGIG (reference sequence). This CDR3 has 12 residues. The V segment lost 5 bases and the J segment 4 bases; nucleotides outside the gene matches: 3.

The chain joins TRBV6-1 to TRBJ2-5, with 11 nucleotides matching TRBD2. This CDR3 has 14 amino acids. Per the germline V gene, CDR1 is MNHNS and CDR2 is SASEGT. With V trimmed by 2 bases and J by 4 bases, 0 bases remained unmatched. CDR3 sequence (DNA): TGTGCCAGCAGTGAAACTAGCGGGGGAGAGACCCAGTACTTC. Translating gives CASSETSGGETQYF.

V gene TRBV19 combines with J gene TRBJ2-7; D may be TRBD2 (6 bases). The CDR3 length is 15 residues. Trimming left V 3 bases short and J 6 bases short, with 18 bases between. Germline CDR1 and CDR2: LNHDA and SQIVND (reference sequence). Here the CDR3 DNA reads TGTGCCAGTAGTATCCCCGGGGGAATCAGAGGCGAGCAGTACTTC. It codes for CASSIPGGIRGEQYF.

DNA for the CDR3: TGTGCCAGCAGCTTAAGTCTGCCGGTCAGGGGTAGCGGCACAGATACGCAGTATTTT. It translates to CASSLSLPVRGSGTDTQYF. The chain recombines TRBV7-2 with TRBJ2-3, with a tentative D call TRBD1 (6 bases). Germline V CDR1 and CDR2: SGHTA, FQGNSA. This CDR3 spans 19 amino acids. Between the trimmed V and J ends, which lost 2 bases and 1 base, there was a span of 22 bases.